A single sample gave rise to the 24 T cell receptor beta chains below, sequenced in a study of blood T cell repertoires in COVID-19. Assay used: immunoSEQ multiplex PCR; TCRdb lists only in-frame clones, some missing. The repertoire holds hundreds of thousands of clones, with just under 90% as singletons. Sample: peripheral blood. All receptors come from a young woman with COVID-19, enrolled during active disease.

The chain recombines TRBV27 with TRBJ1-2; D call uncertain. Germline values: CDR1 MNHEY, CDR2 SMNVEV (reference sequence). The CDR3 is made up of 12 amino acids. V lost 6 bases, J lost 4 bases, and 9 bases lay in between. The CDR3 sequence is CASSPTPYGYTF. CDR3 nucleotide sequence: TGTGCCAGCAGCCCCACACCCTATGGCTACACCTTC.

The chain carries TRBV18 and TRBJ1-2; D is uncertain. The germline V gene encodes CDR1 KGHSH and CDR2 LQKENI. The V end lost 2 bases, the J end lost 3 bases, and 13 bases lay between the germline ends. The CDR3 is made up of 15 amino acids. In nucleotides, the CDR3 is TGTGCCAGCTCACCATCTATGGAAACAGACTATGGCTACACCTTC. Translation: CASSPSMETDYGYTF.

The CDR3 here is CASRGQGKFEQFF. The DNA for the CDR3 is TGTGCCAGCAGGGGACAGGGGAAGTTTGAGCAGTTCTTC. The V call is TRBV6-5, the J call TRBJ2-1, with 10 bases that match TRBD1. J was trimmed by 9 bases and V by 6 bases; bases with no gene match: 5. Germline CDR1 is MNHEY and CDR2 is SVGAGI. This CDR3 is built from 13 residues.

The gene calls are TRBV7-9 and TRBJ2-5; 11 bases match TRBD2. The CDR3 sequence is 17 residues long. The germline V gene encodes CDR1 SEHNR and CDR2 FQNEAQ (reference sequence). The V and J ends lost 5 bases and 0 bases, in that order; junction bases with no gene match: 8. The CDR3 DNA sequence: TGTGCCAGCAGCGACCAACGACTAGCGGGGAACCAAGAGACCCAGTACTTC. Amino acid sequence: CASSDQRLAGNQETQYF.

This sequence joins TRBV5-5 and TRBJ1-4; TRBD1 is a possible D gene (6 bases). V lost 5 bases and J lost 6, with 14 bases in between. This CDR3 comprises 14 residues. The germline CDR1 and CDR2 sequences are SGHKS and YYEKEE (reference sequence). CDR3 loop: CASRINRDHEKLFF. The CDR3 bases are TGTGCCAGCAGGATTAACAGGGACCATGAAAAACTGTTTTTT.

The V gene is TRBV27, the J gene TRBJ1-1, with a possible D match to TRBD1 (5 bases). The CDR3 runs to 14 residues. V shed 5 bases and J shed 5 bases, with 15 bases lying between them. Germline-derived CDR1 and CDR2 are MNHEY and SMNVEV (reference sequence). The CDR3 DNA follows: TGTGCCAGCAGTGTAGCGGAAGAGGGGACTGAAGCTTTCTTT. Protein: CASSVAEEGTEAFF.

V and J are TRBV30 and TRBJ1-2; D is ambiguous. V was cut by 3 bases and J by 7 bases, with 15 bases left in between. Germline V gene sequence: CDR1 GTSNPN, CDR2 SVGIG (reference sequence). CDR3 size: 13 residues. CDR3 DNA sequence: TGTGCCTGGAGCTACTCCGGTACGGGTGGCTACACCTTC. Its protein is CAWSYSGTGGYTF.

The chain uses TRBV27 and TRBJ1-1; 8 bases align to TRBD1. This CDR3 spans 13 amino acids. V trimming: 6 bases; J trimming: 4 bases; junction bases outside the gene matches: 4. Germline-derived CDR1 and CDR2 are MNHEY and SMNVEV (reference sequence). The CDR3 nucleotides read TGTGCCAGCAGGCCAGGGGGCGGCACTGAAGCTTTCTTT. Protein product: CASRPGGGTEAFF.

The rearrangement joins TRBV2 to TRBJ1-1; D is unclear. Germline V gene sequence: CDR1 SNHLY, CDR2 FYNNEI. With 10 bases removed from V and 10 bases from J, the gap between germline ends came to 25 bases. The CDR3 spans 14 residues. Here the CDR3 reads CATQREIGPNGAFF. In DNA, the CDR3 is TGTGCCACCCAGCGGGAGATTGGCCCCAATGGAGCTTTCTTT.

This clone occurred once. The J gene is TRBJ2-3, the V gene TRBV6-1; D possibly corresponds to TRBD2 (5 bases). Per the germline V gene, CDR1 is MNHNS and CDR2 is SASEGT. The CDR3 is 16 residues long. V was cut by 1 base and J by 8 bases, with 19 bases left in between. CDR3 sequence (DNA): TGTGCCAGCAGTGAAGGGGCGGGCATTTATAGTGGTACGCAGTATTTT. Translating gives CASSEGAGIYSGTQYF.

The chain carries TRBV7-9 and TRBJ1-3; 9 bases line up with TRBD1. Losses at the gene ends were 5 bases for V and 3 bases for J; bases not matched to a gene: 8. CDR1 is SEHNR, CDR2 FQNEAQ, per germline (reference sequence). The CDR3 totals 16 residues. CDR3 region: CASSTTTGGIGNTIYF. In nucleotides, the CDR3 is TGTGCCAGCAGCACCACGACAGGGGGAATTGGAAACACCATATATTTT.

V usage is TRBV7-2 and J usage is TRBJ1-2; 7 nucleotides match TRBD1. This CDR3 is 16 amino acids long. Per germline, CDR1 SGHTA and CDR2 FQGNSA. The V segment lost 4 bases and the J segment 5 bases; nucleotides outside the gene matches: 13. CDR3 coding DNA: TGTGCCAGCAGCTCCTTTCAACAGGGGTTTAAGTATGGCTACACCTTC. This sequence encodes CASSSFQQGFKYGYTF.

V usage is TRBV11-1 and J usage is TRBJ2-3, with 8 bases fitting TRBD2. V trimming: 8 bases; J trimming: 0 bases; junction bases outside the gene matches: 7. The CDR3 is made up of 15 amino acids. The germline V gene encodes CDR1 SGHAT and CDR2 FQDESV (reference sequence). The CDR3 sequence: CASGIAGLSTDTQYF. CDR3 coding DNA: TGTGCCAGCGGAATAGCGGGGCTAAGCACAGATACGCAGTATTTT.

In this sample, this clone turned up once. The rearrangement uses TRBV3-1 (or the pseudogene TRBV3-2) and TRBJ1-5, with D tentatively TRBD1 (5 bases). Per germline, CDR1 LGHDT and CDR2 YNNKEL (reference sequence). The CDR3 length is 16 residues. Between the trimmed V and J ends, which lost 3 bases and 0 bases, there was a span of 12 bases. Here the CDR3 reads CASSHGGAYSNQPQHF. CDR3 in DNA: TGTGCCAGCAGCCATGGTGGGGCGTATAGCAATCAGCCCCAGCATTTT.

V and J are TRBV19 and TRBJ2-7; TRBD2 matches 7 bases. The CDR3 loop spans 13 amino acids. Trimming removed 8 bases from V and 2 bases from J; junction bases left unmatched: 6. Germline-derived CDR1 and CDR2 are LNHDA and SQIVND (reference sequence). The chain's CDR3 is CASGTTSTYEQYF. The CDR3 DNA sequence: TGTGCCAGTGGCACGACTAGCACCTACGAGCAGTACTTC.

The V gene is TRBV5-4, the J gene TRBJ2-5; 11 bases agree with TRBD2. The CDR3 is 14 amino acids. Germline-derived CDR1 and CDR2 are SGHNT and YYREEE (reference sequence). Unmatched junction bases numbered 3, after V lost 4 bases and J lost 4 bases. CDR3 in amino acids: CASSPGLAVETQYF. CDR3 coding DNA: TGTGCCAGCAGCCCGGGACTAGCGGTAGAGACCCAGTACTTC.

The chain couples TRBV19 to TRBJ1-5; no definite D call. The V and J ends lost 1 base and 2 bases respectively, with 9 bases between them. The CDR3 is made up of 15 amino acids. Germline V gives CDR1 LNHDA, CDR2 SQIVND (reference sequence). The CDR3 spells CASSIVPVGNQPQHF. The DNA of the CDR3 is TGTGCCAGTAGTATAGTTCCGGTTGGCAATCAGCCCCAGCATTTT. Based on the CDR3 plus reference TRBV19 and TRBJ1-5, the full variable domain is DGGITQSPKYLFRKEGQNVTLSCEQNLNHDAMYWYRQDPGQGLRLIYYSQIVNDFQKGDIAEGYSVSREKKESFPLTVTSAQKNPTAFYLCASSIVPVGNQPQHFGDGTRLSIL.

The genes are TRBV4-1 and TRBJ2-3; 9 nucleotides line up with TRBD1. The CDR3 length is 15 residues. V trimming: 6 bases; J trimming: 5 bases; junction bases outside the gene matches: 9. Germline V lookup: CDR1 MGHRA, CDR2 YSYEKL. CDR3 DNA: TGCGCCAGCAGACCTCGGGACAGGGCAAAAGATACGCAGTATTTT. Its translation is CASRPRDRAKDTQYF.

V usage is TRBV7-2 and J usage is TRBJ1-2; possible D gene TRBD1, 6 bases. This CDR3 is built from 15 residues. Trimming cost V 0 bases and J 4 bases, with 12 bases left between them. Germline V gene lookup returns CDR1 SGHTA and CDR2 FQGNSA. The CDR3 bases are TGTGCCAGCAGCTTAGCGAGGACAGACCTCTATGGCTACACCTTC. Protein: CASSLARTDLYGYTF.

V gene TRBV7-9 combines with J gene TRBJ1-4; TRBD1 aligns across 9 bases. V gave up 5 bases and J gave up 5 bases; unmatched junction bases: 9. The CDR3 contains 16 residues. Germline values: CDR1 SEHNR, CDR2 FQNEAQ (reference sequence). CDR3 in DNA: TGTGCCAGCAGCCGTCCAACAGGGGGCGGGAATGAAAAACTGTTTTTT. Translation gives CASSRPTGGGNEKLFF.

This rearrangement joins TRBV7-9 to TRBJ2-5; tentatively, D is TRBD2 (5 bases). The CDR3 loop spans 12 amino acids. The ends were cut back, 8 bases at V and 2 bases at J, with 9 bases in the middle. Germline V gene data show CDR1 as SEHNR and CDR2 as FQNEAQ (reference sequence). CDR3 sequence: CASRAGQETQYF. The CDR3 nucleotides read TGTGCCAGCCGGGCGGGTCAAGAGACCCAGTACTTC.

The chain uses TRBV9 and TRBJ1-1; D not resolved. V gave up 0 bases and J gave up 1 base, with 13 bases separating them. The CDR3 covers 16 residues. Germline-derived CDR1 and CDR2 are SGDLS and YYNGEE. The CDR3 protein is CASSVGGFLSNTEAFF. The DNA of the CDR3 is TGTGCCAGCAGCGTAGGAGGCTTCCTGTCGAACACTGAAGCTTTCTTT.

The gene calls are TRBV29-1 and TRBJ2-6; 12 positions agree with TRBD2. J was trimmed by 0 bases and V by 5 bases; bases with no gene match: 5. CDR3 length equals 17 residues. Germline CDR1 is SQVTM and CDR2 is ANQGSEA. CDR3 region: CSVPLAGGSSGANVLTF. CDR3 nucleotide sequence: TGCAGCGTTCCTCTAGCGGGGGGGAGCTCTGGGGCCAACGTCCTGACTTTC.

J is TRBJ1-5 and V is TRBV19; D gene unclear. CDR1 is LNHDA and CDR2 is SQIVND in the germline V gene (reference sequence). The V end lost 7 bases, the J end lost 3 bases, and 10 bases lay between the germline ends. There are 13 residues in the CDR3. DNA of the CDR3: TGTGCCAGTAAGGAGCAGCCCAATCAGCCCCAGCATTTT. Translating it yields CASKEQPNQPQHF. The full variable domain, with the rest looked up from reference TRBV19 and TRBJ1-5, is DGGITQSPKYLFRKEGQNVTLSCEQNLNHDAMYWYRQDPGQGLRLIYYSQIVNDFQKGDIAEGYSVSREKKESFPLTVTSAQKNPTAFYLCASKEQPNQPQHFGDGTRLSIL.